This T cell receptor beta chain appears in the sequencing data of a study of blood T cell repertoires in COVID-19. Sequencing used immunoSEQ multiplex PCR; TCRdb keeps in-frame clones, though not all of them. This table holds 210,000 or so clones, approximately 91% found once. V dropped 7 bases and J dropped 10 bases, with 16 bases sitting between them. This CDR3 comprises 12 residues. Material: peripheral blood. The TCR originated in a man in his forties with acute or convalescent COVID-19. The rearrangement joins TRBV12-3 or TRBV12-4 to TRBJ1-1, with D possibly TRBD1 on 5 matching bases. CDR3 sequence reads: CASNQGGGAAFF. The CDR3, as DNA: TGTGCCAGCAATCAGGGCGGGGGTGCAGCTTTCTTT.